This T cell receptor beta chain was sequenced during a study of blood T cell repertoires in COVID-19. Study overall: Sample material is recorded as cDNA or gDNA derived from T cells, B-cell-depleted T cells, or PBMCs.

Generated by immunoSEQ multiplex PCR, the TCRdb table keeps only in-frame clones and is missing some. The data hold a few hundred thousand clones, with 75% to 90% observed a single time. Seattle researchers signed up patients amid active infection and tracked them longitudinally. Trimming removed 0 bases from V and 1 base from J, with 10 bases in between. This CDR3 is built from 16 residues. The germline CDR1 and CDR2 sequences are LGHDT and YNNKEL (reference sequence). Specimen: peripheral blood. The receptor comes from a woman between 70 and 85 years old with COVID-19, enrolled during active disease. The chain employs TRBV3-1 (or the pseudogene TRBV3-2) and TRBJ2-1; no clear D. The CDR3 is CASSQETQLSYNEQFF. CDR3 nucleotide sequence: TGTGCCAGCAGCCAAGAGACACAGCTTTCCTACAATGAGCAGTTCTTC.